This TCR beta chain originates from a study of cytomegalovirus exposure and HLA in healthy donors. A multiplex PCR was run with 60 Vbeta primers and 13 Jbeta primers. Method: immunoSEQ multiplex PCR; TCRdb's copy keeps in-frame clones and lacks some. The data contain about 180,000 clones, about 81% of them seen just once; the ten biggest clones take up about 1.5%. V lost 0 bases and J lost 13, with 11 bases in between. The CDR3 length is 12 residues. CDR1 SGDLS and CDR2 YYNGEE come from the germline V gene. The study's findings and limits: Later analysis revealed greater clonal expansion in HLA-associated TCR beta chains than in equally common others. A reported reduction in N-insertions relative to the roughly 670-donor mean was seen in an Asian-associated ancestry cluster in a later analysis. Later, TCR association rates were found to vary by HLA locus, highest for DRB1 and lowest for HLA-C.

Regarding this clone: Its antigen is still unknown.

Samples came from healthy bone marrow donors. The sample consisted of PBMCs. This sequence joins TRBV9 and TRBJ2-1, with D possibly TRBD1 on 5 matching bases. The receptor was derived from a man aged 40-49 years in good health and CMV-seronegative. The CDR3 loop is CASSVGTPQQFF. The CDR3 bases are TGTGCCAGCAGCGTAGGGACACCTCAACAGTTCTTC.